The entry below gives a single T cell receptor (beta chain) sequence along with its context. The antigen is not known. The entry originates in a study of identical twins. The CDR3 runs 16 residues. J lost 5 bases, V lost 4 bases, and 10 bases had no gene match. Germline V CDR1 and CDR2: KGHDR, SFDVKD. TCRdb called the 5' RACE reads again in MiXCR, with one record for every CDR3 protein. The sample holds 510,000 or so distinct CDR3 sequences, around 15% seen once. Overall study findings and caveats: Conclusions were based on cross-sectional statistical analysis, without following the same donors.

In addition, the sample was reused for a study of yellow fever vaccine responses in identical twins. This second report adds: After vaccination, twins' T cell response reportedly seemed partly convergent, partly personalized.

Sequenced: CD4+ T cells sorted from blood. The sequence derives from a woman between 18 and 30 years old in good health. The rearrangement joins TRBV24-1 to TRBJ1-1; 9 bases are a match to TRBD1. CDR3: CATSEAGTGRRTEAFF. Here the CDR3 DNA reads TGTGCCACCAGTGAAGCCGGGACAGGGAGGCGGACTGAAGCTTTCTTT.